This TCR beta chain originates from a study of T-cell memory formation after mild COVID-19. Across the study: TCR clusters showed largely donor specificity.

TCRdb reprocessed the 5' RACE reads with MiXCR, giving one entry per CDR3 protein. Here the sample spans about 170,000 distinct CDR3 sequences, 10% to 15% being singletons. Germline V gene data show CDR1 as MNHEY and CDR2 as SVGAGI. J was trimmed by 1 base and V by 5 bases; bases with no gene match: 3. The CDR3 extends over 15 amino acids. This clonotype was detected only a few times. The clonotype originates from a man in his late teens or twenties who had mild COVID-19 (a few samples of this study predate the infection). Cell type and time point are not known. Sequencing was performed on PBMCs or a T cell subset sorted from them (not recorded which). This chain joins TRBV6-5 and TRBJ2-3, with 10 bases matching TRBD1. Here the CDR3 reads CASSETGGGTDTQYF. Written as DNA, the CDR3 is TGTGCCAGCAGTGAGACAGGGGGCGGCACAGATACGCAGTATTTT.